The sequence of this T cell receptor (beta chain) was determined in a study of cytomegalovirus exposure and HLA in healthy donors. Points on this clone: Its matching antigen is unknown.

The CDR3 runs 16 residues. Points from the study as a whole: Later analysis identified about 17,000 TCR beta sequences associated with HLA alleles, using a false discovery rate threshold of 0.05.

Both 60 Vbeta primers and 13 Jbeta primers went into the PCR. The method was immunoSEQ multiplex PCR; TCRdb's version includes in-frame clones alone and lacks a portion of them. The repertoire consists of 79,000 or so clones, with under 85% occurring once and the leading ten covering about 15%. J is TRBJ1-3 and V is TRBV12-1; the table gives TRBD1 as D, unverified against the DNA. TRBV12-1 is reported as a pseudogene. The material sequenced was PBMCs. The receptor's source is a woman aged 40-49 years in good health and CMV-seropositive. CDR3 sequence reads: CASSFSSFNSGNTIYF. Written as DNA, the CDR3 is TGTGCCAGCAGCTTTTCCAGTTTCAACTCTGGAAACACCATATATTTT.